These 20 T cell receptor beta chains came from one sample sequenced in a study of graft-versus-host responses after intestinal transplantation. The repertoire was sequenced with immunoSEQ multiplex PCR; TCRdb's copy has only in-frame clones and lacks some. The table lists roughly 3,900 clones, roughly 85% of them singletons, with around 5% in the top ten. Processing was applied to graft tissue in order to liberate intraepithelial and lamina propria lymphocytes. The input for sequencing was ileum tissue, taken around 95 weeks after intestinal transplant. The receptors derive from a human patient who received an intestinal transplant, so some T cells may come from the graft donor.

The V gene is TRBV10-3, the J gene TRBJ1-1, with a weak D call TRBD1 (5 bases). Trimming took off 10 bases at V and 2 bases at J, with 20 bases between the two ends. The CDR3 consists of 15 residues. Germline assignment: CDR1 ENHRY and CDR2 SYGVKD. The CDR3 sequence is CATSNGWDYNTEAFF. Written as DNA, the CDR3 is TGTGCCACTAGCAACGGATGGGACTACAACACTGAAGCTTTCTTT.

The chain carries TRBV5-4 and TRBJ1-5; D is ambiguous. The CDR3 runs to 13 residues. Germline CDR1 and CDR2: SGHNT and YYREEE (reference sequence). V was clipped by 0 bases and J by 4 bases, with 5 bases between them. The CDR3 region has the DNA TGTGCCAGCAGCTTGGGGATTAATCAGCCCCAGCATTTT. Its translation: CASSLGINQPQHF.

The chain has TRBV4-1 and TRBJ1-6; D unclear. Trimming stripped 2 bases from V and 8 bases from J, with 4 bases between. Germline V lookup: CDR1 MGHRA, CDR2 YSYEKL. The CDR3 has 12 amino acids. CDR3 in DNA: TGCGCCAGCAGCCAACGTTATTCACCCCTCCACTTT. Translating it yields CASSQRYSPLHF.

The chain combines TRBV4-2 with TRBJ1-2; no firm D call. The germline V and J ends were trimmed by 0 bases and 6 bases, with 11 bases remaining between them. Germline V CDR1 and CDR2: LGHNA, YNFKEQ. CDR3 length equals 14 residues. CDR3 sequence (DNA): TGTGCCAGCAGCCAAGATCTGGGGATCAATGGCTACACCTTC. It encodes CASSQDLGINGYTF.

Comments on this clone: Compared with germline, one end of the junction differs, possibly owing to a read error. The rearrangement uses TRBV2 and TRBJ2-1; D assignment may be TRBD1 or TRBD2 (5 bases each). The length of the CDR3 is 14 residues. The germline gives CDR1 SNHLY, CDR2 FYNNEI. CDR3 DNA: TGTGCCAGCAAACCGAGGGGCTTCTTGGGTGGCGAGGTCTTC. It translates to CASKPRGFLGGEVF. The full variable domain, in which reference TRBV2 and TRBJ2-1 provide the parts outside the CDR3, is EPEVTQTPSHQVTQMGQEVILRCVPISNHLYFYWYRQILGQKVEFLVSFYNNEISEKSEIFDDQFSVERPDGSNFTLKIRSTKLEDSAMYFCASKPRGFLGGEVFGPGTRLTVL.

V is TRBV6-6 and J is TRBJ2-2; D may be TRBD1 (6 bases). CDR3 length equals 14 residues. Per germline, CDR1 MNHNY and CDR2 SVGAGI (reference sequence). Trimming removed 6 bases from V and 0 bases from J, with 8 bases in between. This CDR3 reads CASRRQANTGELFF. Here the CDR3 DNA reads TGTGCCAGCAGACGACAGGCGAACACCGGGGAGCTGTTTTTT.

V and J are TRBV27 and TRBJ2-1, with 8 positions matching TRBD2. CDR1 and CDR2 (germline): MNHEY, SMNVEV (reference sequence). The CDR3 has 15 residues. V gave up 5 bases and J gave up 9 bases; unmatched junction bases: 12. This chain's CDR3 is CASSPPRTSGGEQFF. CDR3 in DNA: TGTGCCAGCAGTCCCCCCCGGACAAGCGGGGGTGAGCAGTTCTTC.

This chain links TRBV25-1 with TRBJ1-2; D possibly corresponds to TRBD1 (5 bases). Trimming took 6 bases from V and 8 from J, leaving 19 bases between them. This CDR3 region has 14 residues. Per the germline V gene, CDR1 is MGHDK and CDR2 is SYGVNS. DNA of the CDR3: TGTGCCAGCAGCCCCACGGGACGCAATTTGGGCTACACCTTC. Translation: CASSPTGRNLGYTF.

In its sample, this clone was seen once. The rearrangement joins TRBV5-5 to TRBJ2-1; D is possibly TRBD1 or TRBD2 (7 bases each). The CDR3 totals 15 residues. In germline, CDR1 is SGHKS, CDR2 YYEKEE (reference sequence). The V end was cut by 6 bases, the J end by 8 bases, with 21 bases between. The CDR3 DNA reads TGTGCCAGCAACCTCCAGGGGGGGGGCCCCGATGAGCAGTTCTTC. Protein sequence: CASNLQGGGPDEQFF. The whole variable domain, remainder taken from reference TRBV5-5 and TRBJ2-1, is DAGVTQSPTHLIKTRGQQVTLRCSPISGHKSVSWYQQVLGQGPQFIFQYYEKEERGRGNFPDRFSARQFPNYSSELNVNALLLGDSALYLCASNLQGGGPDEQFFGPGTRLTVL.

This clone came up a few times. This chain connects TRBV20-1 to TRBJ2-5; D is uncertain. Germline CDR1 and CDR2: DFQATT and SNEGSKA (reference sequence). This CDR3 spans 11 amino acids. Trimming shortened V by 6 bases and J by 0 bases, and 5 bases separated the two germline ends. CDR3: CSANNQETQYF. CDR3 nucleotides: TGCAGTGCCAATAACCAAGAGACCCAGTACTTC.

The gene calls are TRBV18 and TRBJ1-1, with 10 bases identical to TRBD1. V lost 3 bases, J lost 4 bases, and 14 bases stayed unmatched. The CDR3 spans 18 residues. CDR1 is KGHSH, CDR2 LQKENI, per germline. The CDR3 sequence is CASSPSRDRGAPGTEAFF. The CDR3 DNA sequence: TGTGCCAGCTCACCGTCCCGGGACAGGGGCGCCCCGGGCACTGAAGCTTTCTTT.

The CDR3 reads CASSQSECGVNYGYTF. The CDR3 nucleotides read TGCGCCAGCAGTCAATCGGAGTGCGGAGTAAACTATGGCTACACCTTC. The V call is TRBV23-1, the J call TRBJ1-2; D is ambiguous. TRBV23-1 is sorted into the ORF group, with uncertain function. V lost 0 bases and J lost 2, with 13 bases in between. This CDR3 is built from 16 residues.

The chain carries TRBV5-1 and TRBJ2-1; no reliable D call. The V gene lost 4 bases and the J gene lost 4 bases, with 18 bases spanning the gap. The CDR3 covers 16 residues. CDR1 and CDR2 (germline): SGHRS, YFSETQ. CDR3 protein: CASSTGRQTSYNEQFF. The CDR3 DNA reads TGCGCCAGCAGCACTGGTCGGCAGACCTCGTACAATGAGCAGTTCTTC.

DNA of the CDR3: TGCGCCAGCAGTCTAGACCAGGTGGCCAAAAACATTCAGTACTTC. Protein sequence: CASSLDQVAKNIQYF. The chain employs TRBV5-1 and TRBJ2-4, with D unclear. The CDR3 sequence is 15 residues long. Trimming removed 5 bases at V and 1 base at J, with 13 bases between. CDR1 SGHRS and CDR2 YFSETQ come from the germline V gene.

As to this clone: This may stem from a read error, because a much larger clone lies one nucleotide away. J is TRBJ1-3 and V is TRBV19, with 7 bases lining up with TRBD1. This CDR3 region has 13 residues. Germline assignment: CDR1 LNHDA and CDR2 SQIVND (reference sequence). This chain's CDR3 is CATAQGTGNTMYF. The CDR3, as DNA: TGTGCCACCGCACAGGGGACTGGAAACACCATGTATTTT. The variable domain in full, with the rest retrieved from reference TRBV19 and TRBJ1-3, is DGGITQSPKYLFRKEGQNVTLSCEQNLNHDAMYWYRQDPGQGLRLIYYSQIVNDFQKGDIAEGYSVSREKKESFPLTVTSAQKNPTAFYLCATAQGTGNTMYFGEGSWLTVV.

The chain is built from TRBV11-1 and TRBJ1-2; tentative D call: TRBD1 (6 bases). Germline CDR1 is SGHAT and CDR2 is FQDESV (reference sequence). The CDR3 spans 16 residues. Between the trimmed V and J ends, which lost 4 bases and 0 bases, there was a span of 15 bases. The CDR3 sequence is CASSSRVGGSNYGYTF. In DNA, the CDR3 is TGTGCCAGCAGCTCACGGGTCGGGGGCTCTAACTATGGCTACACCTTC. The full variable domain, its missing parts supplied by reference TRBV11-1 and TRBJ1-2, is EAEVAQSPRYKITEKSQAVAFWCDPISGHATLYWYRQILGQGPELLVQFQDESVVDDSQLPKDRFSAERLKGVDSTLKIQPAELGDSAMYLCASSSRVGGSNYGYTFGSGTRLTVV.

This sequence joins TRBV5-1 and TRBJ1-1, with a tentative D call TRBD1 (5 bases). This CDR3 has 14 residues. The germline V and J ends were trimmed by 0 bases and 4 bases, with 10 bases remaining between them. Germline V gene sequence: CDR1 SGHRS, CDR2 YFSETQ. The CDR3 nucleotides read TGCGCCAGCAGCTTGGAGACGGGGGGCACTGAAGCTTTCTTT. Residues: CASSLETGGTEAFF.

The chain is built from TRBV5-1 and TRBJ1-2; perhaps TRBD1 as D (6 bases). The CDR3 runs 16 residues. Germline loops: CDR1 SGHRS, CDR2 YFSETQ. V lost 0 bases, J lost 0 bases, and 12 bases lay in between. The CDR3 loop reads CASSLDPDRTNYGYTF. The DNA for the CDR3 is TGCGCCAGCAGCTTGGATCCCGACAGGACTAACTATGGCTACACCTTC. Full variable domain (remainder filled in from reference TRBV5-1 and TRBJ1-2): KAGVTQTPRYLIKTRGQQVTLSCSPISGHRSVSWYQQTPGQGLQFLFEYFSETQRNKGNFPGRFSGRQFSNSRSEMNVSTLELGDSALYLCASSLDPDRTNYGYTFGSGTRLTVV.

In regard to this clone: The same CDR3 also results from other DNA sequences found in this sample. CDR3: CASSPRRHTPYTF. CDR3 nucleotides: TGTGCCAGTAGCCCCCGGCGACACACTCCTTACACCTTC. V is TRBV19 and J is TRBJ1-2; D unresolved. Trimming removed 6 bases at V and 11 bases at J, with 19 bases between. This CDR3 region has 13 residues. Germline V CDR1 and CDR2: LNHDA, SQIVND (reference sequence).

Concerning this clone: A read error is likely, as this CDR3 ends without the conserved phenylalanine or tryptophan. The V gene is TRBV10-2, the J gene TRBJ1-1; D is perhaps TRBD1 (5 bases). V was clipped by 8 bases and J by 6 bases, with 13 bases between them. The CDR3 has 12 amino acids. Germline assignment: CDR1 WSHSY and CDR2 SAAADI. The CDR3 spells CASGGPPSEAFV. The CDR3 nucleotides are TGCGCCAGCGGGGGTCCTCCCTCTGAAGCTTTCGTT.